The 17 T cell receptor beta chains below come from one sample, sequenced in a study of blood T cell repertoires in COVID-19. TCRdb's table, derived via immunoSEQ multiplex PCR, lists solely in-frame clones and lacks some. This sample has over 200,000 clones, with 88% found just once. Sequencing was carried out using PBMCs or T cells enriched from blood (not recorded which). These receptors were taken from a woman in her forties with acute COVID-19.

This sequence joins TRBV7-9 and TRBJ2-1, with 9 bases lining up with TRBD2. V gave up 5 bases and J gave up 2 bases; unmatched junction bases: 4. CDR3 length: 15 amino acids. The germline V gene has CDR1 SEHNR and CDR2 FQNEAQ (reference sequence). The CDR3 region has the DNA TGTGCCAGCAGCCATAGCGGGAGTCCCTACAATGAGCAGTTCTTC. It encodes CASSHSGSPYNEQFF.

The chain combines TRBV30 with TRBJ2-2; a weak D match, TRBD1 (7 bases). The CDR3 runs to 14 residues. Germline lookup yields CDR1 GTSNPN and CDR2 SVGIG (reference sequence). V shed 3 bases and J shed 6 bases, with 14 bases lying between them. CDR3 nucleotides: TGTGCCTGGAGGCCGGAGGGGGCACCCGGGGAGCTGTTTTTT. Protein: CAWRPEGAPGELFF. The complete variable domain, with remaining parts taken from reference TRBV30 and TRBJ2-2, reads SQTIHQWPATLVQPVGSPLSLECTVEGTSNPNLYWYRQAAGRGLQLLFYSVGIGQISSEVPQNLSASRPQDRQFILSSKKLLLSDSGFYLCAWRPEGAPGELFFGEGSRLTVL.

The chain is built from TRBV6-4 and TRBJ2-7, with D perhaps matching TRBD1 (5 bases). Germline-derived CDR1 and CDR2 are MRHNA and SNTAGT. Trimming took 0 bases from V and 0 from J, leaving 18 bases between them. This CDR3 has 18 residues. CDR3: CASSDSASGQANSYEQYF. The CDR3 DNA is TGTGCCAGCAGTGACTCCGCCTCAGGACAAGCGAACTCCTACGAGCAGTACTTC.

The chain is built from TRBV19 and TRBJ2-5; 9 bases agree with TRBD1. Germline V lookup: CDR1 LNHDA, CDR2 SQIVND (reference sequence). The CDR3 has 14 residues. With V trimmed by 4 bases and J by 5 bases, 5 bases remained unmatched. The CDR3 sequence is CASSSTGGFETQYF. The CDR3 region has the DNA TGTGCCAGTAGTAGCACAGGGGGCTTTGAGACCCAGTACTTC.

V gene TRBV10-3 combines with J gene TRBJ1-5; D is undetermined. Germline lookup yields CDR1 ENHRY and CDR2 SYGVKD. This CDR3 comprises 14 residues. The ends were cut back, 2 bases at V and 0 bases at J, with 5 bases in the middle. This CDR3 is CAISEDNSNQPQHF. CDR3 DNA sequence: TGTGCCATCAGTGAGGACAATAGCAATCAGCCCCAGCATTTT.

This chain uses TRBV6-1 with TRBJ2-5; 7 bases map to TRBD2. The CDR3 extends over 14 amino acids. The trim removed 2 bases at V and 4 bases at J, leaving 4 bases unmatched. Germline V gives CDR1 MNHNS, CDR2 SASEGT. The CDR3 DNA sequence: TGTGCCAGCAGTGAAAACGGGGGGACAGAGACCCAGTACTTC. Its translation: CASSENGGTETQYF.

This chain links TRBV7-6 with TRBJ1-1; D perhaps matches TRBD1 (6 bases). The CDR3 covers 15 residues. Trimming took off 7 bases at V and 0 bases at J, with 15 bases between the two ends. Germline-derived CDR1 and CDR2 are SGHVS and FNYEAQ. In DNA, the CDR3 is TGTGCCAGCAACCCCTGGACAGATATGAACACTGAAGCTTTCTTT. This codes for CASNPWTDMNTEAFF.

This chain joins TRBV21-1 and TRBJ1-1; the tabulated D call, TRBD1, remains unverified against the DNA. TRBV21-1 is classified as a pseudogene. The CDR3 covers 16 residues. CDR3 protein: CASSKVQGRQNTEAFF. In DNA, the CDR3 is TGTGCCAGCAGCAAAGTCCAGGGTAGACAGAACACTGAAGCTTTCTTT.

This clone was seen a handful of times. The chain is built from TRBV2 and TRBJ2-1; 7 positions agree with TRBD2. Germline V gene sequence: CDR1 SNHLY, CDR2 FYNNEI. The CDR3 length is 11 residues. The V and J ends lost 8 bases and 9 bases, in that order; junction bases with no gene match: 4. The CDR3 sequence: CASHAGVEQFF. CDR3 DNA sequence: TGTGCCAGCCACGCGGGAGTTGAGCAGTTCTTC.

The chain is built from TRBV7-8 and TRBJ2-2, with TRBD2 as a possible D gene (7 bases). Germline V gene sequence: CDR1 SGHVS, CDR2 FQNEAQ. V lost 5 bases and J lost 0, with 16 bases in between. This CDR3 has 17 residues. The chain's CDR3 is CASSPRGGAPNTGELFF. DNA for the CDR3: TGTGCCAGCAGCCCAAGGGGGGGGGCCCCGAACACCGGGGAGCTGTTTTTT.

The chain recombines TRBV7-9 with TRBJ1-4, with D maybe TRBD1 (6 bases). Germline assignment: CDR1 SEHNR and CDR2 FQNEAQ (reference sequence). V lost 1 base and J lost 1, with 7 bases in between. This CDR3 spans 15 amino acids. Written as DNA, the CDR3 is TGTGCCAGCAGCTTAGGGACAGTAACTAATGAAAAACTGTTTTTT. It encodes CASSLGTVTNEKLFF.

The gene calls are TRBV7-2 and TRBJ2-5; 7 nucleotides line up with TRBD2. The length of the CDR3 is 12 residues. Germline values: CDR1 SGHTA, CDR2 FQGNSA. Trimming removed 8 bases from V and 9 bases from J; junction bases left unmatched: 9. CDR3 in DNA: TGTGCCAGCGGGGGGGGAGCCTTATCCCAGTACTTC. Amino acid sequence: CASGGGALSQYF.

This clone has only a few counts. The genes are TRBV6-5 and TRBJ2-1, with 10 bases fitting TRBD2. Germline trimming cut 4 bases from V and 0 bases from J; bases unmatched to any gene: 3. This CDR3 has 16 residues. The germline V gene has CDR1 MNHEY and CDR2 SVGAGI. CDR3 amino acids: CASSSSSGSSYNEQFF. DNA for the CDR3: TGTGCCAGCAGTTCCTCTAGCGGGAGCTCCTACAATGAGCAGTTCTTC.

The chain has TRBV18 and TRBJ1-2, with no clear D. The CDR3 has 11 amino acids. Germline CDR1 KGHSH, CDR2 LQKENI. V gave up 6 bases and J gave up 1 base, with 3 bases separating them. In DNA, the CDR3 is TGTGCCAGCTCCCTTAACTATGGCTACACCTTC. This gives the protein CASSLNYGYTF.

The CDR3: CEREQIYNSPLHF. CDR3 nucleotide sequence: TGTGAAAGGGAGCAAATATATAATTCACCCCTCCACTTT. J is TRBJ1-6 and V is TRBV7-9; D uncertain. Per germline, CDR1 SEHNR and CDR2 FQNEAQ (reference sequence). The CDR3 is 13 residues long. Full variable domain (remainder filled in from reference TRBV7-9 and TRBJ1-6): DTGVSQNPRHKITKRGQNVTFRCDPISEHNRLYWYRQTLGQGPEFLTYFQNEAQLEKSRLLSDRFSAERPKGSFSTLEIQRTEQGDSAMYLCEREQIYNSPLHFGNGTRLTVT.

For the CDR3, the DNA is TGTGCCAGCAGCCAAGATTTTGGCAGGGATTACAATGAGCAGTTCTTC. This sequence encodes CASSQDFGRDYNEQFF. This rearrangement joins TRBV3-1 (or the pseudogene TRBV3-2) to TRBJ2-1; tentatively, D is TRBD1 (5 bases). The germline V and J ends were trimmed by 0 bases and 4 bases, with 13 bases remaining between them. The CDR3 loop spans 16 amino acids. The germline V gene encodes CDR1 LGHDT and CDR2 YNNKEL (reference sequence).

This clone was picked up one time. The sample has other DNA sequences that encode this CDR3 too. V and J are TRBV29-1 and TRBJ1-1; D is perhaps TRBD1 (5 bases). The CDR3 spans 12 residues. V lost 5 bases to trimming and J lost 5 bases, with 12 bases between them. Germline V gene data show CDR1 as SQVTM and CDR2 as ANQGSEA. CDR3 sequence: CSVLQGSTEAFF. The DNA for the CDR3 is TGCAGCGTTTTGCAGGGTAGTACTGAAGCTTTCTTT. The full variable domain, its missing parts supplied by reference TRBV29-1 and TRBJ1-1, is SAVISQKPSRDICQRGTSLTIQCQVDSQVTMMFWYRQQPGQSLTLIATANQGSEATYESGFVIDKFPISRPNLTFSTLTVSNMSPEDSSIYLCSVLQGSTEAFFGQGTRLTVV.